The sequence of this T cell receptor beta chain was determined in a study of Ad26.COV2.S vaccination and SARS-CoV-2 variants. Background on the study: Dosing was one shot or two shots 56 days apart.

The CDR3 covers 16 residues. Per the germline V gene, CDR1 is MDHEN and CDR2 is SYDVKM. V was trimmed by 7 bases and J by 0 bases, leaving 16 bases between them. The treatment was: 15 to 20 received Ad26.COV2.S at low or high dose, single or two shots; about 5 received placebo; per-sample allocation not given. Day 63 after the first injection of vaccine or placebo was the sampling time. Regarding this clone: Its antigen remains unidentified.

This table comes from immunoSEQ multiplex PCR, and its TCRdb copy is limited to in-frame clones, with some not included. The table includes 440,000 or so clones, roughly 91% detected once. Overall study results and limits: Ad26.COV2.S recipients had broader spike-specific TCRs (P = 0.0014).

This specimen was peripheral blood, taken in a trial of Ad26.COV2.S vaccine versus placebo. This clonotype originated in a person aged 18-60 years who received the Ad26.COV2.S COVID-19 vaccine or a placebo. This sequence joins TRBV28 and TRBJ2-1; possibly TRBD1 for D (6 bases). CDR3 protein: CASTPEGHSSYNEQFF. For the CDR3, the DNA is TGTGCCAGCACCCCCGAGGGACATAGCTCCTACAATGAGCAGTTCTTC. The full variable domain, in which reference TRBV28 and TRBJ2-1 provide the parts outside the CDR3, is DVKVTQSSRYLVKRTGEKVFLECVQDMDHENMFWYRQDPGLGLRLIYFSYDVKMKEKGDIPEGYSVSREKKERFSLILESASTNQTSMYLCASTPEGHSSYNEQFFGPGTRLTVL.